Here is one T cell receptor beta chain with its context. The antigen remains undetermined. Germline V gene lookup returns CDR1 SGHTA and CDR2 FQGNSA. The CDR3 has 14 amino acids. Trimming removed 4 bases from V and 6 bases from J; junction bases left unmatched: 4. This record belongs to a study of T cell clonotyping in hematopoietic cell transplantation. Overall study results and limits: Recipient TCR diversity dropped after transplant; expanded clonotypes rose from day 30 to 180.

Profiling relied on immunoSEQ multiplex PCR, and the TCRdb table lists in-frame clones only, not all of them. The data contain roughly 44,000 clones, about 95% of them singletons. V usage is TRBV7-2 and J usage is TRBJ2-2; the match to TRBD1 covers 8 bases. Sequencing used peripheral blood mononuclear cells. The sequence was collected from a man between 25 and 39 years old in good health. Some clones in this sample may be carry-over from other donors' samples. CDR3 DNA sequence: TGTGCCAGCAGCTGGGCAGGGGGCGCCGGGGAGCTGTTTTTT. Its protein product is CASSWAGGAGELFF.